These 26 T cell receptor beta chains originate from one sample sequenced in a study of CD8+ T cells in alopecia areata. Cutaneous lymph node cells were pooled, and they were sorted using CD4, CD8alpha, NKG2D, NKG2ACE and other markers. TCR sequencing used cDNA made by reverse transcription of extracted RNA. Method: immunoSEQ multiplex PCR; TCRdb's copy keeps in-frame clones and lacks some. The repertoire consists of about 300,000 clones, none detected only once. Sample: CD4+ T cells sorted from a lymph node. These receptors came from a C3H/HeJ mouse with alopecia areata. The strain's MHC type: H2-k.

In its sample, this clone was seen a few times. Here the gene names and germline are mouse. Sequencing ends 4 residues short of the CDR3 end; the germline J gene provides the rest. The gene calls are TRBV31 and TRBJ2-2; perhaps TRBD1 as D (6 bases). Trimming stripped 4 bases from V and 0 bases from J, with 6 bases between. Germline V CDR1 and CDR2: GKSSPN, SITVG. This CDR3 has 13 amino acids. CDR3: CAWNRANTGQLYF. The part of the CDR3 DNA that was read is TGTGCCTGGAACAGGGCAAACACCGGG.

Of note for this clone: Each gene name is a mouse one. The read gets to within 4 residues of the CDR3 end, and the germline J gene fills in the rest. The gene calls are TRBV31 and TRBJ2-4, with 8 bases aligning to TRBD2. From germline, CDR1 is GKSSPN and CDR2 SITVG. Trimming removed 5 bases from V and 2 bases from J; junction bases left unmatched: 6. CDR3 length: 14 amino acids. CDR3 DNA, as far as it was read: TGTGCCTGGGCGCTGGGGGGAAATCAAAAC. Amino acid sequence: CAWALGGNQN. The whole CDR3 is CAWALGGNQNTLYF.

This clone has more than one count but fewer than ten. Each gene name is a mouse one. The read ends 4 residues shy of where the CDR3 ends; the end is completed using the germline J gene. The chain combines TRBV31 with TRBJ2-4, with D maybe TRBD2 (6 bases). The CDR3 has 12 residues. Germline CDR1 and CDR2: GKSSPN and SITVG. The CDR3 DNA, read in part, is TGTGCCTGGAGTTCTGGGGAAAAC. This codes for CAWSSGEN. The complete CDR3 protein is CAWSSGENTLYF.

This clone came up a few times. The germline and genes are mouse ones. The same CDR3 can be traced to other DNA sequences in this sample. The CDR3 sequence is CASSPTGGSYEQYF. The part of the CDR3 DNA that was read is TGTGCCAGCAGCCCGACTGGGGGATCCTAT. This chain uses TRBV5 with TRBJ2-7, with 9 bases fitting TRBD2. The read finishes 4 residues shy of the CDR3 end, and the germline J gene is used to complete it. V shed 4 bases, J shed 1 base, and the junction held 2 bases outside the gene matches. CDR1 and CDR2 (germline): LGHNA, YNLKQL (reference sequence). The CDR3 is 14 amino acids.

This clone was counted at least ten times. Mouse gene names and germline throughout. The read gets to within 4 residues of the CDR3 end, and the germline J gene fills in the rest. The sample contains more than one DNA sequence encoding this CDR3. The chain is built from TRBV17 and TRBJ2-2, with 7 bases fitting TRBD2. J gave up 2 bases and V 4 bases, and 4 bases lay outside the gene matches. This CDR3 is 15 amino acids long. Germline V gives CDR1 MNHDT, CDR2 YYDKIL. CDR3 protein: CASSTGGDNTGQLYF. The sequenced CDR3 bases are TGTGCTAGCAGTACCGGGGGGGATAACACCGGG.

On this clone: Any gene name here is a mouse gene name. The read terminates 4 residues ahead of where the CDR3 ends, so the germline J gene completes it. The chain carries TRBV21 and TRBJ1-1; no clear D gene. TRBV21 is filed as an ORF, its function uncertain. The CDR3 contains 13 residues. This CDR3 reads CASSQKQITEVFF. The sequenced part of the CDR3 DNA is TGTGCTAGCAGTCAAAAACAAATTACA.

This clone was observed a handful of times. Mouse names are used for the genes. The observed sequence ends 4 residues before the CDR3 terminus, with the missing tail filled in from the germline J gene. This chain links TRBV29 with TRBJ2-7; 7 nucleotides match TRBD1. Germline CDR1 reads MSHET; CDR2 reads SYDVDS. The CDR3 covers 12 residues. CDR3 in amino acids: CASSSQGNEQYF. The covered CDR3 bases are TGTGCTAGCAGTTCACAGGGGAAT.

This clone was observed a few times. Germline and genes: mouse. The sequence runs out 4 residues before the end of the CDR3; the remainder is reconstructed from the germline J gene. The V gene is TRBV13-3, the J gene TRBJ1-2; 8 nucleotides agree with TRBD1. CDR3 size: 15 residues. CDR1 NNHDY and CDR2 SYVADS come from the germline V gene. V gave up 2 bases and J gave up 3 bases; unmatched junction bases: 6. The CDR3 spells CASSDIRGLDSDYTF. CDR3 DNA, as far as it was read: TGTGCCAGCAGTGACATCAGGGGGCTGGACTCC.

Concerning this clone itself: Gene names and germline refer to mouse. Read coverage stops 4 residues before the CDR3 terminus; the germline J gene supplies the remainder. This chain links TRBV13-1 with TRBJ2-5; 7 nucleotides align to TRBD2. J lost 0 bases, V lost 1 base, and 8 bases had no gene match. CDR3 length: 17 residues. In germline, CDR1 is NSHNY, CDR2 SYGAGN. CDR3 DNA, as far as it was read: TGTGCCAGCAGTGATAACTGGGGAAGGATTAACCAAGAC. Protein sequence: CASSDNWGRINQD. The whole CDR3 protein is CASSDNWGRINQDTQYF.

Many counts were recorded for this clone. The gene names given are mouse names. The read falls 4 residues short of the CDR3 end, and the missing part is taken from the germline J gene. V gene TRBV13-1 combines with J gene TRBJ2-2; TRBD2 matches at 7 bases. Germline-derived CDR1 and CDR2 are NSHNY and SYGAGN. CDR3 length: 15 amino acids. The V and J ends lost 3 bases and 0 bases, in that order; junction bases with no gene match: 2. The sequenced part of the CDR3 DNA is TGTGCCAGCAGTGCTGGGGGAGCAAACACCGGG. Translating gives CASSAGGANTG. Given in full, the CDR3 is CASSAGGANTGQLYF.

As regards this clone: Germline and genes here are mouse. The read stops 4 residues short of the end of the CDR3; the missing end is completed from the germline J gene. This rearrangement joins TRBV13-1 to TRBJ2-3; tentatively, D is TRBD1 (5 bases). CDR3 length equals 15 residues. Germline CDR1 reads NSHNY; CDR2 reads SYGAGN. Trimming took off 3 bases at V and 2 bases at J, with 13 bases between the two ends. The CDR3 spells CASSGATVPAETLYF. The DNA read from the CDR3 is TGTGCCAGCAGTGGGGCGACAGTACCTGCAGAA.

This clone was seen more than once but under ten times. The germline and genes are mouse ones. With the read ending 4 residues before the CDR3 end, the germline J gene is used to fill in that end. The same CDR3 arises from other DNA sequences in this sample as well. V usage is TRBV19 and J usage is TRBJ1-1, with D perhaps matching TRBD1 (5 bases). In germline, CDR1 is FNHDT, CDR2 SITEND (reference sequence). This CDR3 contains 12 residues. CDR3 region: CASSIRGAEVFF. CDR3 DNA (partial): TGTGCCAGCAGTATACGGGGGGCA.

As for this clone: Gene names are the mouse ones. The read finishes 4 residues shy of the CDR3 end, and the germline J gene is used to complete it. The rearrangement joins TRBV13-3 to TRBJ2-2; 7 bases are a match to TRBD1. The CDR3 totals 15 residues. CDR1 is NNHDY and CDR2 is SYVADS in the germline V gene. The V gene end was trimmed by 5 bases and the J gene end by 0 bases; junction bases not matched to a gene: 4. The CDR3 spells CASRETGSNTGQLYF. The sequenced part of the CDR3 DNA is TGTGCCAGCAGAGAGACAGGGTCAAACACCGGG.

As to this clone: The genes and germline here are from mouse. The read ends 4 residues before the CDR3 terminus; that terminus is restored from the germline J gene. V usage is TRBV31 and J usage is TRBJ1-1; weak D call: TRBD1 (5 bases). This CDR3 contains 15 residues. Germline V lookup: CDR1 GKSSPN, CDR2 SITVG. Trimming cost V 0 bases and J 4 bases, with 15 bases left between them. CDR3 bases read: TGTGCCTGGAGTCTAGTGGGGGGAGGAGGCACA. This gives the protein CAWSLVGGGGT. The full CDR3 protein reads CAWSLVGGGGTEVFF.

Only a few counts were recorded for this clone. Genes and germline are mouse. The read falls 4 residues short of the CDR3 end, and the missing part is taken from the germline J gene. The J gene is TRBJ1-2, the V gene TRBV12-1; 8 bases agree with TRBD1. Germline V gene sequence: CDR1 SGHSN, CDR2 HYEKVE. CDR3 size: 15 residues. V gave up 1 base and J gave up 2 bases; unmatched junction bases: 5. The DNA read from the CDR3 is TGTGCCAGCTCTCTAATGGGACAGGATAACTCC. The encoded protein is CASSLMGQDNS. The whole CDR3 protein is CASSLMGQDNSDYTF.

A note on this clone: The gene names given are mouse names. CDR3 bases read: TGTGCCAGCAGCCAAAACGACAATTATGCT. Encoded protein: CASSQNDNYA. Given in full, the CDR3 is CASSQNDNYAEQFF. This sequence joins TRBV5 and TRBJ2-1; D remains unclear. The CDR3 end falls 4 residues outside the read, so it is completed with the germline J gene. Germline CDR1 LGHNA, CDR2 YNLKQL (reference sequence). The CDR3 length is 14 residues. Trimming shortened V by 2 bases and J by 4 bases, and 9 bases separated the two germline ends.

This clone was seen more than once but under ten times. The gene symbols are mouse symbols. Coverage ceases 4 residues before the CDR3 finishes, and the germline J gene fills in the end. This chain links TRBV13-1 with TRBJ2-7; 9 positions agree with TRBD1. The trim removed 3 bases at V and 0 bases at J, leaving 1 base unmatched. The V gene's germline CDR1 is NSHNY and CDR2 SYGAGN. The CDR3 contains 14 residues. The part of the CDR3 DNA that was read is TGTGCCAGCAGTGGACAGGGGGTCTCCTAT. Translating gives CASSGQGVSY. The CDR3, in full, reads CASSGQGVSYEQYF.

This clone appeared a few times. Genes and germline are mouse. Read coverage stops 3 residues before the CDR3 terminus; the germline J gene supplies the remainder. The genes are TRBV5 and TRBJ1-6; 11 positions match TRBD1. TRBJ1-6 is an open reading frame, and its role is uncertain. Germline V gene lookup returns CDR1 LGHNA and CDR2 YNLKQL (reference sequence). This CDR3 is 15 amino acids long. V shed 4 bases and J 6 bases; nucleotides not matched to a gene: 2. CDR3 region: CASSLGQGVNSPLYF. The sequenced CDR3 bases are TGTGCCAGCAGCCTGGGACAGGGGGTTAATTCGCCC.

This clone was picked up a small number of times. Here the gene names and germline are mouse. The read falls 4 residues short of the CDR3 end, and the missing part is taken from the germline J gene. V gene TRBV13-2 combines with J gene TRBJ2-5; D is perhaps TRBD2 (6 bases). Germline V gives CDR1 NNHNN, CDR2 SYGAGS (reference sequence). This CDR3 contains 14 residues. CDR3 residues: CASGDAGEGDTQYF. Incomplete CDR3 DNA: TGTGCCAGCGGTGATGCTGGGGAAGGCGAC.

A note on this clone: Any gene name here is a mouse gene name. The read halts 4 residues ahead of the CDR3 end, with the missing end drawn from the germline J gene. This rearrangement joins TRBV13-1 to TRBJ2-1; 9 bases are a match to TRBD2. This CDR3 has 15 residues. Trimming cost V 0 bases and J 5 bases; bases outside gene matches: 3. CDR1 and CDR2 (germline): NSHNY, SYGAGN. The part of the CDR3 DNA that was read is TGTGCCAGCAGTGATGCCGGACTGGGGAATGCT. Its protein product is CASSDAGLGNA. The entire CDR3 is CASSDAGLGNAEQFF.

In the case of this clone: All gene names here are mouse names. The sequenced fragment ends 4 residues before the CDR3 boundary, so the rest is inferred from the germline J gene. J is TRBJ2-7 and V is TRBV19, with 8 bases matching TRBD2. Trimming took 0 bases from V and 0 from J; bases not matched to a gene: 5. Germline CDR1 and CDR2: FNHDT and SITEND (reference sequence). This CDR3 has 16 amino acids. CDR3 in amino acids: CASSIARGGASYEQYF. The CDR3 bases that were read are TGTGCCAGCAGTATAGCTCGGGGGGGGGCCTCCTAT.

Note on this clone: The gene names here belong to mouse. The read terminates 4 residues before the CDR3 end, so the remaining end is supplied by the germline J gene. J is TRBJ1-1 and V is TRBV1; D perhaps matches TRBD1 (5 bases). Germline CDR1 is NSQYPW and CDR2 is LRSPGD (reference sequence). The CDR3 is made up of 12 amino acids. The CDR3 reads CTCSPQGSEVFF. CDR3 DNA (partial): TGCACCTGCAGTCCCCAGGGTTCA. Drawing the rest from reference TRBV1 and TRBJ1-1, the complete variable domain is VTLLEQNPRWRLVPRGQAVNLRCILKNSQYPWMSWYQQDLQKQLQWLFTLRSPGDKEVKSLPGADYLATRVTDTELRLQVANMSQGRTLYCTCSPQGSEVFFGKGTRLTVV.

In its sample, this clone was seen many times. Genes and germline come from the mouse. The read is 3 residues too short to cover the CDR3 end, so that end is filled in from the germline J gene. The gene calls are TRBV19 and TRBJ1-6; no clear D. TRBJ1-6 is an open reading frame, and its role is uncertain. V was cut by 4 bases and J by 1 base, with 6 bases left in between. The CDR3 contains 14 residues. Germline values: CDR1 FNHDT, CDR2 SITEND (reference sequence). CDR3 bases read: TGTGCCAGCAGTCCAAAATCCTATAATTCGCCC. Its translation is CASSPKSYNSP. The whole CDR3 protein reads CASSPKSYNSPLYF.

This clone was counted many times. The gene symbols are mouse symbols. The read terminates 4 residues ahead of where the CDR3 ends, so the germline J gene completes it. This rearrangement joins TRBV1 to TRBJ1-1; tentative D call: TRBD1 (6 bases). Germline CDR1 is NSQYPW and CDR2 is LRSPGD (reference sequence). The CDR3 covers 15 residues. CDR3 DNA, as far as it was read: TGCACCTGCAGTGCAGATTGGGGGGGGCGAGGA. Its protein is CTCSADWGGRG. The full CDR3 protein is CTCSADWGGRGEVFF.

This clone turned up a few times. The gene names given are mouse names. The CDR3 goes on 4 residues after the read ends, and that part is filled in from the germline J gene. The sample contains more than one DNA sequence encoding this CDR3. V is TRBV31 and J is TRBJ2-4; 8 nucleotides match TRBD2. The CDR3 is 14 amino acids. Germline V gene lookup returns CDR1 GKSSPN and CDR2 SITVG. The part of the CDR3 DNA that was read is TGTGCCTGGAGTCTAGGGGGGGGCGCGAAC. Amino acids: CAWSLGGGAN. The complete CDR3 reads CAWSLGGGANTLYF.

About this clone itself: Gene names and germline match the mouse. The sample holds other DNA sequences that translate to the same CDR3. The CDR3 DNA, read in part, is TGTGCCAGCAGAGACAGGTATAATTCGCCC. It is translated as CASRDRYNSP. In full, the CDR3 reads CASRDRYNSPLYF. This chain connects TRBV13-3 to TRBJ1-6, with D possibly matching TRBD1 (6 bases). The CDR3 is cut off 3 residues early in the read; its end comes from the germline J gene. TRBJ1-6 is an ORF for which the function is uncertain. Trimming stripped 5 bases from V and 4 bases from J, with 7 bases between. CDR3 length: 13 amino acids. Looked up from germline, CDR1 is NNHDY and CDR2 is SYVADS.